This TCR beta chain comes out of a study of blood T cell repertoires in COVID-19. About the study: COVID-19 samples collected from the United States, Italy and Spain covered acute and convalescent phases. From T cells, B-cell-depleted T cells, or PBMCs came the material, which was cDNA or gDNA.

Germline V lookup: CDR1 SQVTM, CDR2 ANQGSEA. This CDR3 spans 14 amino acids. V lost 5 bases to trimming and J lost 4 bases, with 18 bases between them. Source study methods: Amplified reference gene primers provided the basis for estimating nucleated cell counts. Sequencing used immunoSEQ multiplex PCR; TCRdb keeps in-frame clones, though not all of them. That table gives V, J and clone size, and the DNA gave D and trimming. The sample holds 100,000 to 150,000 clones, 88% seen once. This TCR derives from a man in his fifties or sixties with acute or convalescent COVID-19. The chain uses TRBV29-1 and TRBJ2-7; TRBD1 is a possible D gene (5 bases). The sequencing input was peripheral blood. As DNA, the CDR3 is TGCAGCGTTAGTTTCGGTGGGGCAGCTTACGAGCAGTACTTC. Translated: CSVSFGGAAYEQYF.